This is a list of T cell receptor beta chains from one sample in a study of blood T cell repertoires in COVID-19. Profiled with immunoSEQ multiplex PCR; TCRdb holds only in-frame clones, not every one. Among under 200,000 clones listed, about 82% were seen once. Sequenced material: PBMCs or T cells enriched from blood (not recorded which). These receptors were collected from a man aged 35 to 55 with acute COVID-19. CDR3s include the opening cysteine and the closing phenylalanine or tryptophan. Each record gives: D gene, V gene, J gene, CDR3 length, clone size, CDR3 protein, CDR3 DNA. The D gene is left open where the match is weak. Some rows have no size entry. The others give once, few or many, or a class for an expanded clone.

-	TRBV7-7	TRBJ2-7	13	-	CASSASPGLEQYF	TGTGCTAGCAGCGCGTCCCCAGGGCTCGAGCAGTACTTC
TRBD1	TRBV6-5	TRBJ1-1	12	-	CASSIQGDEAFF	TGTGCCAGCAGCATTCAGGGGGATGAAGCTTTCTTT
-	TRBV21-1	TRBJ2-1	14	-	CASRTGTGPNEQFF	TGTGCCAGCAGAACCGGGACAGGGCCAAATGAGCAGTTCTTC
TRBD1	TRBV5-6	TRBJ1-2	15	-	CASSLDGTGAGGYTF	TGTGCCAGCAGCTTGGATGGGACAGGGGCCGGTGGCTACACCTTC
TRBD2	TRBV5-6	TRBJ2-7	14	-	CASSPLAGAHEQYF	TGTGCCAGCAGCCCCTTAGCGGGAGCCCACGAGCAGTACTTC
TRBD1	TRBV23-1	TRBJ1-4	15	once	CASSQKDRGNEKLFF	TGCGCCAGCAGTCAAAAGGACAGGGGTAATGAAAAACTGTTTTTT
TRBD2	TRBV19	TRBJ2-3	14	-	CASSLPGGADTQYF	TGTGCCAGTAGTCTCCCGGGGGGGGCTGATACGCAGTATTTT
-	TRBV19	TRBJ1-6	15	-	CASSGWTGNNSPLHF	TGTGCCAGTAGTGGCTGGACCGGGAATAATTCACCCCTCCACTTT
-	TRBV15	TRBJ1-5	15	-	CATSSRVGGNQPQHF	TGTGCCACCAGCAGCCGGGTAGGGGGCAATCAGCCCCAGCATTTT
-	TRBV3-1/TRBV3-2	TRBJ2-4	16	-	CASSPGPSGAKNIQYF	TGTGCCAGCAGCCCCGGGCCAAGCGGGGCCAAAAACATTCAGTACTTC
TRBD2	TRBV18	TRBJ2-5	15	-	CASSPWSAGQETQYF	TGTGCCAGCTCACCATGGTCAGCGGGACAAGAGACCCAGTACTTC
TRBD2	TRBV5-4	TRBJ2-1	15	-	CASSSPQRGNNEQFF	TGTGCCAGCAGCTCCCCTCAGCGGGGGAACAATGAGCAGTTCTTC
-	TRBV5-1	TRBJ2-3	14	few	CASSSLTGTDTQYF	TGCGCCAGCAGTAGCCTAACTGGCACAGATACGCAGTATTTT
-	TRBV3-1/TRBV3-2	TRBJ2-1	14	-	CASRGVRGVNEQFF	TGTGCCAGCAGAGGAGTCAGGGGGGTCAATGAGCAGTTCTTC
-	TRBV10-3	TRBJ1-2	11	-	CAITGGYGYTF	TGTGCCATCACGGGGGGCTATGGCTACACCTTC
-	TRBV2	TRBJ2-6	16	-	CASKGTFYSGANVLTF	TGTGCCAGCAAAGGGACTTTTTACTCTGGGGCCAACGTCCTGACTTTC
-	TRBV4-1	TRBJ1-2	18	-	CASSRSEGVTGANYGYTF	TGCGCCAGCAGCCGTTCGGAGGGTGTCACAGGAGCTAACTATGGCTACACCTTC
-	TRBV5-1	TRBJ2-1	15	-	CASSPGGSSYNEQFF	TGCGCCAGCAGCCCAGGAGGGAGCTCCTACAATGAGCAGTTCTTC
TRBD1	TRBV7-9	TRBJ1-4	15	-	CASSLAQGESEKLFF	TGTGCCAGCAGCTTAGCTCAGGGGGAATCCGAAAAACTGTTTTTT
TRBD1	TRBV28	TRBJ1-5	16	-	CASSSPAGGHSQPQHF	TGTGCCAGCAGTTCCCCCGCAGGGGGACATTCGCAGCCCCAGCATTTT
TRBD1	TRBV24-1	TRBJ2-1	15	-	CATSDPTGAYNEQFF	TGTGCCACCAGTGACCCGACAGGGGCCTACAATGAGCAGTTCTTC
-	TRBV5-4	TRBJ2-1	15	-	CASSLGGLSYNEQFF	TGTGCCAGCAGCTTAGGTGGGCTTTCCTACAATGAGCAGTTCTTC